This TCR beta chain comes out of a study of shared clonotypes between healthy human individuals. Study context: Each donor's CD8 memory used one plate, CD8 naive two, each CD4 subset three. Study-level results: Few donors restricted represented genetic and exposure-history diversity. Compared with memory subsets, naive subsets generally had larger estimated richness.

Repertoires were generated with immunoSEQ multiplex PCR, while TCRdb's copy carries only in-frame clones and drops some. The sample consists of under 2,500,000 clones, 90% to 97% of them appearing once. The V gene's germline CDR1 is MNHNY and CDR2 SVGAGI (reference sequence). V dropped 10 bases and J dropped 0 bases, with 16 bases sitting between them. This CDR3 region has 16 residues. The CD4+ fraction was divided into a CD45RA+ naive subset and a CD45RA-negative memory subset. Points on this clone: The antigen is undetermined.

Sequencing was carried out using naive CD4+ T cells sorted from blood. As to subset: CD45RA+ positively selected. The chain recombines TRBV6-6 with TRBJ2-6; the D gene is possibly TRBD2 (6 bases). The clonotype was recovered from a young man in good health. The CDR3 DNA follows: TGTGCCACCCCTAGCGTAACTAGCTCTGGGGCCAACGTCCTGACTTTC. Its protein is CATPSVTSSGANVLTF.